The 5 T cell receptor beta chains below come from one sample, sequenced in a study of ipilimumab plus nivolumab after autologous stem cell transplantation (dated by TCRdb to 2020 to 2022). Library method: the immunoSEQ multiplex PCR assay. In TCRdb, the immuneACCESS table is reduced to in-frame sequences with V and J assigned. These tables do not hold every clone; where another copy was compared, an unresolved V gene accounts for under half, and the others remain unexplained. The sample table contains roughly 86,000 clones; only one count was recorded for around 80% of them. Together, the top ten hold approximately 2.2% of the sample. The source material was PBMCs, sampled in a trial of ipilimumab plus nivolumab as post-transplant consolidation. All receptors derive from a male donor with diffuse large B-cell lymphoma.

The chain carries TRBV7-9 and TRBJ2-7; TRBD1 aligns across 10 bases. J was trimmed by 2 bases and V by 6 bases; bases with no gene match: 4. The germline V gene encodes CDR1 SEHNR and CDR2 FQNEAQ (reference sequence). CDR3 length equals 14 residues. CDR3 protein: CASRGQGTPYEQYF. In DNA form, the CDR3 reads TGTGCCAGCAGGGGACAGGGGACCCCCTACGAGCAGTACTTC.

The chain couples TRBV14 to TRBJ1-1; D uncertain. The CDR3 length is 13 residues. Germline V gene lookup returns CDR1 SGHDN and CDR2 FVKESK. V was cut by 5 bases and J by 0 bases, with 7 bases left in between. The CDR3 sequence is CASSSGLNTEAFF. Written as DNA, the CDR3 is TGTGCCAGCAGCTCCGGGCTGAACACTGAAGCTTTCTTT.

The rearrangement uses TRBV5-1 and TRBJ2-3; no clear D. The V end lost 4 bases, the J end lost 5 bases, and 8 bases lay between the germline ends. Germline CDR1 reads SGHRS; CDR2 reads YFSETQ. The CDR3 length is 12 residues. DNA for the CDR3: TGCGCCAGCAGCGCGGACGGAGATACGCAGTATTTT. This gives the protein CASSADGDTQYF.

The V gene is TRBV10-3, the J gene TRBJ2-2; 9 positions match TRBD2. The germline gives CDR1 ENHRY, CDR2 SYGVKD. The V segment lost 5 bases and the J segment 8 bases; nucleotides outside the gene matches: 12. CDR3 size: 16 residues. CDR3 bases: TGTGCCATCAGTTCCAGTGAGGCCCTAGCGGGGGGGGAGCTGTTTTTT. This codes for CAISSSEALAGGELFF.

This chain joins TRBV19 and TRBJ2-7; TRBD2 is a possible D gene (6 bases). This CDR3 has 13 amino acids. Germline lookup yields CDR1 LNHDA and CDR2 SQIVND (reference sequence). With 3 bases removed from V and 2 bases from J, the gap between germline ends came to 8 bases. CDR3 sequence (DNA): TGTGCCAGTAGTATGCGGGGAACCTACGAGCAGTACTTC. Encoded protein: CASSMRGTYEQYF.